This T cell receptor (beta chain) was found in a study of cytomegalovirus exposure and HLA in healthy donors. Study-level background: Unique TCR beta sequences numbering 117 million came from 190 million or so T cells in an earlier analysis. Notes on the study in general: The study found most TCR sequences rare, yet found some public TCRs in many donors. Clonal expansion was found to be greater in HLA-associated TCR beta chains than in equally common others in a later analysis.

The donors (healthy individuals) were bone marrow donors. Turning to this clone: Its matching antigen is unknown.

Primers for the PCR totalled 60 Vbeta and 13 Jbeta. TCRdb's table, derived via immunoSEQ multiplex PCR, lists solely in-frame clones and lacks some. In the table there are 150,000 to 200,000 clones, about 86% of which are singletons. With 4 bases removed from V and 4 bases from J, the gap between germline ends came to 13 bases. Germline V gene data show CDR1 as MNHNS and CDR2 as SASEGT. This CDR3 region has 14 residues. This chain connects TRBV6-1 to TRBJ1-2; D is undetermined. The sequencing input was PBMCs. This sequence was found in a woman aged 25 to 39 in good health and CMV-seronegative. For the CDR3, the DNA is TGTGCCAGCAGTGCCGGGAGGGAAATCTATGGCTACACCTTC. It translates to CASSAGREIYGYTF.